The 32 T cell receptor beta chains below were found in one sample sequenced in a study of cytomegalovirus exposure and HLA in healthy donors. The PCR ran on 60 Vbeta and 13 Jbeta primers. This table comes from immunoSEQ multiplex PCR, and its TCRdb copy is limited to in-frame clones, with some not included. The sample lists about 160,000 clones, around 60% occurring once. Sequencing was carried out using PBMCs. The receptor source for this set is an older woman in good health and CMV-seropositive.

The J gene is TRBJ2-1, the V gene TRBV5-8; tentative D call: TRBD2 (6 bases). This CDR3 has 16 residues. Germline V CDR1 and CDR2: SGHTS, YDEGEE. With 6 bases removed from V and 9 bases from J, the gap between germline ends came to 25 bases. The DNA for the CDR3 is TGTGCCAGCACGGGGGAGTTTATCCTGGGTAAACGTGAGCAGTTCTTC. This translates into CASTGEFILGKREQFF.

The V call is TRBV7-6, the J call TRBJ1-3; TRBD1 might be the D (6 bases). The V end was cut by 3 bases, the J end by 0 bases, with 9 bases between. Germline assignment: CDR1 SGHVS and CDR2 FNYEAQ. The CDR3 runs 15 residues. This chain's CDR3 is CASSFRGGSGNTIYF. CDR3 DNA sequence: TGTGCCAGCAGCTTCCGAGGGGGCTCTGGAAACACCATATATTTT.

V is TRBV7-8 and J is TRBJ2-5, with D possibly TRBD1 on 6 matching bases. The CDR3 length is 14 residues. Germline lookup yields CDR1 SGHVS and CDR2 FQNEAQ. Trimming left V 1 base short and J 5 bases short, with 11 bases between. The CDR3 reads CASSLDRAWETQYF. The CDR3 DNA is TGTGCCAGCAGCTTAGACAGGGCATGGGAGACCCAGTACTTC.

CDR3 sequence (DNA): TGTGCCAGCAGTCTCTACAATGAGCAGTTCTTC. This encodes CASSLYNEQFF. The chain joins TRBV28 to TRBJ2-1, with unresolved D. This CDR3 comprises 11 residues. Trimming took 5 bases from V and 3 from J, leaving 2 bases between them. In germline, CDR1 is MDHEN, CDR2 SYDVKM.

This clone was picked up a small number of times. The chain recombines TRBV7-9 with TRBJ2-7; D uncertain. The germline V gene has CDR1 SEHNR and CDR2 FQNEAQ (reference sequence). The CDR3 sequence is 12 residues long. The V end was cut by 5 bases, the J end by 4 bases, with 9 bases between. The CDR3 spells CASSPVVYEQYF. CDR3 nucleotides: TGTGCCAGCAGCCCGGTTGTTTACGAGCAGTACTTC. The full variable domain, in which reference TRBV7-9 and TRBJ2-7 provide the parts outside the CDR3, is DTGVSQNPRHKITKRGQNVTFRCDPISEHNRLYWYRQTLGQGPEFLTYFQNEAQLEKSRLLSDRFSAERPKGSFSTLEIQRTEQGDSAMYLCASSPVVYEQYFGPGTRLTVT.

The chain links TRBV2 to TRBJ2-1; 8 bases are a match to TRBD2. The ends lost 10 bases at V and 3 bases at J; junction bases unmatched: 11. The germline V gene has CDR1 SNHLY and CDR2 FYNNEI. CDR3 size: 15 residues. CDR3 nucleotides: TGTGCCATGACGCCCGGGACTAGTAGCTACAATGAGCAGTTCTTC. This translates into CAMTPGTSSYNEQFF.

This clone was seen a handful of times. V usage is TRBV7-8 and J usage is TRBJ2-7; 9 bases agree with TRBD1. The CDR3 has 16 amino acids. CDR1 is SGHVS and CDR2 is FQNEAQ in the germline V gene. Trimming at V came to 0 bases and at J to 6 bases, leaving 9 bases not matched to a gene. CDR3 sequence: CASSLATGQGSSEQYF. CDR3 DNA sequence: TGTGCCAGCAGCTTAGCAACGGGACAGGGTTCTAGCGAGCAGTACTTC.

This clone turned up a few times. The V and J genes are TRBV2 and TRBJ2-1, with a possible D match to TRBD2 (6 bases). CDR1 and CDR2 (germline): SNHLY, FYNNEI. V shed 4 bases and J shed 8 bases, with 15 bases lying between them. The CDR3 consists of 14 residues. The CDR3 nucleotides are TGTGCCAGCAGTGTGTCGGGAGCGAAACATGAGCAGTTCTTC. It yields the protein CASSVSGAKHEQFF.

The chain combines TRBV7-8 with TRBJ2-1; the match to TRBD2 covers 9 bases. In germline, CDR1 is SGHVS, CDR2 FQNEAQ. The CDR3 runs to 16 residues. V shed 4 bases, J shed 10 bases, and the junction held 14 bases outside the gene matches. CDR3 sequence (DNA): TGTGCCAGCAGCTCCCCAACGGGACTAGCTCCCGGAGAGCAGTTCTTC. This encodes CASSSPTGLAPGEQFF.

The chain uses TRBV10-3 and TRBJ1-5; D is perhaps TRBD1 (5 bases). Trimming pared 2 bases from V and 7 bases from J, leaving 18 bases between. Looked up from germline, CDR1 is ENHRY and CDR2 is SYGVKD. CDR3 length: 16 residues. In nucleotides, the CDR3 is TGTGCCATCAGTGAGGCTTGGCAGGGATCCAACCAGCCCCAGCATTTT. It specifies CAISEAWQGSNQPQHF.

Notes on this clone: Other DNA sequences in this sample translate to the same CDR3. This chain connects TRBV18 to TRBJ1-2; TRBD1 aligns across 7 bases. This CDR3 region has 13 residues. V was pared by 6 bases and J by 4 bases, with 5 bases of the junction left unmatched. The V gene's germline CDR1 is KGHSH and CDR2 LQKENI. The CDR3 is CASSPDRSYGYTF. As DNA, the CDR3 is TGTGCCAGCTCGCCGGACAGGTCCTATGGCTACACCTTC.

J is TRBJ2-6 and V is TRBV7-3; D is perhaps TRBD1 (5 bases). V lost 5 bases, J lost 4 bases, and 21 bases lay in between. Germline V lookup: CDR1 SGHTA, CDR2 FQGTGA. The CDR3 has 18 residues. Here the CDR3 DNA reads TGTGCCAGCAGCGCCCAGACAGTTACGACGTCCGGGGCCAACGTCCTGACTTTC. It codes for CASSAQTVTTSGANVLTF.

The chain has TRBV7-9 and TRBJ2-7; 7 bases map to TRBD2. CDR3 length: 15 residues. The trim removed 5 bases at V and 4 bases at J, leaving 11 bases unmatched. Germline CDR1 reads SEHNR; CDR2 reads FQNEAQ (reference sequence). The CDR3 spells CASSPRGGSWYEQYF. The CDR3 coding sequence is TGTGCCAGCAGCCCCCGGGGCGGGAGCTGGTACGAGCAGTACTTC.

The rearrangement joins TRBV30 to TRBJ1-6; tentatively, D is TRBD1 (5 bases). In germline, CDR1 is GTSNPN, CDR2 SVGIG (reference sequence). The CDR3 covers 13 residues. The CDR3: CARSSRRDSPLHF. The CDR3 DNA is TGTGCGCGGAGCTCGCGCAGGGATTCACCCCTCCACTTT. The whole variable domain, filled in from reference TRBV30 and TRBJ1-6, reads SQTIHQWPATLVQPVGSPLSLECTVEGTSNPNLYWYRQAAGRGLQLLFYSVGIGQISSEVPQNLSASRPQDRQFILSSKKLLLSDSGFYLCARSSRRDSPLHFGNGTRLTVT.

The genes are TRBV27 and TRBJ2-1, with 9 bases lining up with TRBD2. V lost 6 bases and J lost 6; bases outside the gene matches: 6. Germline V gene data show CDR1 as MNHEY and CDR2 as SMNVEV (reference sequence). The CDR3 covers 14 residues. Written as DNA, the CDR3 is TGTGCCAGCAGGACCTCGACTAGCGGCAATGAGCAGTTCTTC. The encoded protein is CASRTSTSGNEQFF.

The DNA of the CDR3 is TGTGCCATCAGTGAGTCGAGTTCCGAGGGTGAAAAACTGTTTTTT. This codes for CAISESSSEGEKLFF. The gene calls are TRBV10-3 and TRBJ1-4, with D unclear. Germline lookup yields CDR1 ENHRY and CDR2 SYGVKD. V lost 0 bases, J lost 7 bases, and 12 bases lay in between. The CDR3 covers 15 residues.

The CDR3: CASSERVNTEAFF. The CDR3 DNA follows: TGTGCCAGCAGTGAGAGGGTGAACACTGAAGCTTTCTTT. This chain links TRBV6-4 with TRBJ1-1, with D unresolved. V gave up 3 bases and J gave up 0 bases, with 5 bases separating them. The CDR3 covers 13 residues. Germline V gene sequence: CDR1 MRHNA, CDR2 SNTAGT.

A few counts support this clone. V usage is TRBV5-6 and J usage is TRBJ2-2, with TRBD2 matching 8 bases. V shed 4 bases, J shed 5 bases, and the junction held 10 bases outside the gene matches. The CDR3 contains 16 residues. From germline, CDR1 is SGHDT and CDR2 YYEEEE. The CDR3, as DNA: TGTGCCAGCAGCATCACCGGACTAGCTGGTACCGGGGAGCTGTTTTTT. This sequence encodes CASSITGLAGTGELFF. Filled out from reference TRBV5-6 and TRBJ2-2, the complete variable domain reads DAGVTQSPTHLIKTRGQQVTLRCSPKSGHDTVSWYQQALGQGPQFIFQYYEEEERQRGNFPDRFSGHQFPNYSSELNVNALLLGDSALYLCASSITGLAGTGELFFGEGSRLTVL.

The CDR3 DNA is TGTGCCAGCATCGGGAACAGGGTATTGAACACTGAAGCTTTCTTT. Translation: CASIGNRVLNTEAFF. The chain recombines TRBV25-1 with TRBJ1-1; possible D gene TRBD1, 6 bases. The CDR3 has 15 residues. The germline V gene has CDR1 MGHDK and CDR2 SYGVNS. V lost 7 bases, J lost 0 bases, and 15 bases lay in between.

The chain couples TRBV2 to TRBJ2-7; D not resolved. This CDR3 comprises 11 residues. Trimming removed 7 bases from V and 2 bases from J, with 6 bases in between. Germline V lookup: CDR1 SNHLY, CDR2 FYNNEI. CDR3 loop: CASMAAYEQYF. CDR3 nucleotide sequence: TGTGCCAGCATGGCAGCCTACGAGCAGTACTTC.

This clone was counted a few times. V gene TRBV10-3 combines with J gene TRBJ2-7; possibly TRBD2 for D (5 bases). The CDR3 totals 14 residues. CDR1 and CDR2 (germline): ENHRY, SYGVKD. V was cut by 10 bases and J by 7 bases, with 23 bases left in between. CDR3 nucleotides: TGTGCCACCCTTGACGGGGATTTAACCTCAGAGCAGTACTTC. This encodes CATLDGDLTSEQYF.

The V call is TRBV5-8, the J call TRBJ2-7, with D maybe TRBD1 (7 bases). Germline values: CDR1 SGHTS, CDR2 YDEGEE. This CDR3 comprises 15 residues. Trimming cost V 3 bases and J 1 base, with 14 bases left between them. DNA for the CDR3: TGTGCCAGCAGCTGGAGGGGGCGTTCGTCCTACGAGCAGTACTTC. Encoded protein: CASSWRGRSSYEQYF.

The table lists this clone with a few counts. J is TRBJ2-5 and V is TRBV28, with TRBD2 identical over 7 bases. This CDR3 region has 15 residues. Unmatched junction bases numbered 8, after V lost 6 bases and J lost 1 base. CDR1 is MDHEN, CDR2 SYDVKM, per germline. The CDR3 here is CASSFRDYIQETQYF. The CDR3 DNA reads TGTGCCAGCAGCTTTCGGGACTACATCCAAGAGACCCAGTACTTC.

The chain employs TRBV18 and TRBJ2-1, with 11 bases that match TRBD2. V lost 1 base and J lost 6; bases outside the gene matches: 8. This CDR3 has 17 amino acids. Germline lookup yields CDR1 KGHSH and CDR2 LQKENI. The CDR3 loop reads CASSPLSGTSGVNEQFF. CDR3 sequence (DNA): TGTGCCAGCTCACCACTATCCGGGACTAGCGGAGTCAATGAGCAGTTCTTC. Full variable domain (remainder filled in from reference TRBV18 and TRBJ2-1): NAGVMQNPRHLVRRRGQEARLRCSPMKGHSHVYWYRQLPEEGLKFMVYLQKENIIDESGMPKERFSAEFPKEGPSILRIQQVVRGDSAAYFCASSPLSGTSGVNEQFFGPGTRLTVL.

The chain recombines TRBV5-1 with TRBJ2-1, with 9 nucleotides matching TRBD2. The CDR3 has 18 amino acids. The V gene's germline CDR1 is SGHRS and CDR2 YFSETQ. V was pared by 0 bases and J by 4 bases, with 11 bases of the junction left unmatched. The CDR3 DNA sequence: TGCGCCAGCAGCTTGGTTCGGGTAGCGGGAGAGGATTACAATGAGCAGTTCTTC. This translates into CASSLVRVAGEDYNEQFF.

This chain uses TRBV5-1 with TRBJ2-2, with 8 positions matching TRBD1. The CDR3 sequence is 15 residues long. Germline loops: CDR1 SGHRS, CDR2 YFSETQ. With V trimmed by 1 base and J by 5 bases, 4 bases remained unmatched. CDR3 sequence: CASSLRTGGTGELFF. The CDR3 nucleotides are TGCGCCAGCAGCTTGAGAACAGGGGGAACCGGGGAGCTGTTTTTT.

This clone was counted a few times. The chain joins TRBV7-9 to TRBJ1-1; 10 nucleotides agree with TRBD1. The CDR3 contains 16 residues. CDR1 is SEHNR, CDR2 FQNEAQ, per germline (reference sequence). J lost 0 bases, V lost 5 bases, and 6 bases had no gene match. The chain's CDR3 is CASSLGTGALNTEAFF. CDR3 DNA sequence: TGTGCCAGCAGCCTTGGGACAGGGGCACTGAACACTGAAGCTTTCTTT.

This clone has more than one count but fewer than ten. The DNA for the CDR3 is TGTGCCAGCAGGAGGACAGGGCCTCGCGAAAAACTGTTTTTT. It specifies CASRRTGPREKLFF. This chain joins TRBV2 and TRBJ1-4, with 8 bases identical to TRBD1. Germline CDR1 is SNHLY and CDR2 is FYNNEI. There are 14 residues in the CDR3. Trimming at V came to 6 bases and at J to 8 bases, leaving 8 bases not matched to a gene.

The chain links TRBV19 to TRBJ1-4; 8 bases line up with TRBD1. CDR1 and CDR2 (germline): LNHDA, SQIVND (reference sequence). V gave up 4 bases and J gave up 6 bases; unmatched junction bases: 4. The CDR3 totals 14 residues. In nucleotides, the CDR3 is TGTGCCAGTAGTACCGACAGGGGAGATGAAAAACTGTTTTTT. Translated: CASSTDRGDEKLFF.

The chain has TRBV7-9 and TRBJ1-5; 9 nucleotides match TRBD1. Germline V gene sequence: CDR1 SEHNR, CDR2 FQNEAQ (reference sequence). The ends lost 3 bases at V and 5 bases at J; junction bases unmatched: 8. CDR3 length: 16 amino acids. This CDR3 is CASSLGTGRVDQPQHF. The CDR3, as DNA: TGTGCCAGCAGCTTGGGGACAGGGAGGGTGGATCAGCCCCAGCATTTT.

This chain uses TRBV7-9 with TRBJ2-3; 7 bases map to TRBD1. Per the germline V gene, CDR1 is SEHNR and CDR2 is FQNEAQ (reference sequence). The junction had 9 bases not matched to a gene; V was cut back by 3 bases and J by 0 bases. The CDR3 has 17 amino acids. CDR3 coding DNA: TGTGCCAGCAGCTTCGACCCACAGGGGCCTAGCACAGATACGCAGTATTTT. Residues: CASSFDPQGPSTDTQYF.

The gene calls are TRBV5-8 and TRBJ2-1; perhaps TRBD2 as D (6 bases). The V and J ends lost 4 bases and 9 bases respectively, with 17 bases between them. The CDR3 covers 14 residues. Germline assignment: CDR1 SGHTS and CDR2 YDEGEE. In DNA form, the CDR3 reads TGTGCCAGCAGCCCGAGACTAGTTACCGGTGAGCAGTTCTTC. It encodes CASSPRLVTGEQFF.